This T cell receptor (beta chain) is from a study of chemoradiotherapy in HPV16-positive cancers. Sequencing was performed with immunoSEQ multiplex PCR; in TCRdb, only in-frame clones are kept and a portion is missing. Of more than 15,000 clones listed, 75% to 80% are singletons. This TCR was recovered from a human donor with HPV-associated anogenital cancer. Collection took place from a patient who underwent chemoradiotherapy.

CDR3 in amino acids: CASRGGIYSNQPQHF. CDR3 nucleotides: TGTGCCAGCCGGGGGGGGATCTATAGCAATCAGCCCCAGCATTTT. This chain joins TRBV28 and TRBJ1-5; weak D call: TRBD1 (5 bases). V dropped 8 bases and J dropped 0 bases, with 14 bases sitting between them. Germline lookup yields CDR1 MDHEN and CDR2 SYDVKM. This CDR3 contains 15 residues. The variable domain in full, completed from reference TRBV28 and TRBJ1-5, reads DVKVTQSSRYLVKRTGEKVFLECVQDMDHENMFWYRQDPGLGLRLIYFSYDVKMKEKGDIPEGYSVSREKKERFSLILESASTNQTSMYLCASRGGIYSNQPQHFGDGTRLSIL.